Shown below are 10 T cell receptor beta chains from a single sample sequenced in a study of metastatic and nonmetastatic thyroid tumors. TCRdb re-called the PCR reads through MiXCR. Of approximately 40,000 clones detected, more than 20% appear once; the ten largest clones hold 15%. Patients were all untreated before their thyroid surgery. Sequencing was done on a sample of blood. Source of these receptors: a female donor with papillary thyroid cancer or a benign thyroid nodule (not recorded which). Some clones in this sample may be carry-over from other donors' samples.

The table lists this clone with many counts. The chain carries TRBV28 and TRBJ2-2; D remains unclear. Germline V gene data show CDR1 as MDHEN and CDR2 as SYDVKM. This CDR3 has 13 amino acids. V gave up 5 bases and J gave up 0 bases, with 4 bases separating them. The CDR3: CASSIPNTGELFF. CDR3 in DNA: TGTGCCAGCAGTATACCGAACACCGGGGAGCTGTTTTTT.

This clone has ten or more counts. This chain's CDR3 is CSANRAGGTSGRDRTDTQYF. The CDR3 coding sequence is TGCAGTGCTAATCGGGCCGGAGGGACTAGCGGGAGAGATCGCACAGATACGCAGTATTTT. The chain is built from TRBV20-1 and TRBJ2-3; 14 nucleotides align to TRBD2. V dropped 4 bases and J dropped 1; count of bases not matched to a gene: 16. Germline assignment: CDR1 DFQATT and CDR2 SNEGSKA (reference sequence). The CDR3 is made up of 20 amino acids.

This clone was observed at least ten times. The chain couples TRBV10-3 to TRBJ2-5, with D uncertain. The CDR3 extends over 13 amino acids. Germline V gene sequence: CDR1 ENHRY, CDR2 SYGVKD. V lost 4 bases to trimming and J lost 1 base, with 7 bases between them. The CDR3: CAISGGVQETQYF. The DNA of the CDR3 is TGTGCCATCAGTGGTGGGGTCCAAGAGACCCAGTACTTC.

This clone was observed at least ten times. The junction shows a germline mismatch at one end, possibly a read error. This specimen includes other DNA sequences encoding the same CDR3. V is TRBV7-9 and J is TRBJ1-2; 7 bases are a match to TRBD1. The CDR3 length is 13 residues. Germline V gene lookup returns CDR1 SEHNR and CDR2 FQNEAQ (reference sequence). In nucleotides, the CDR3 is TGTGCCTGCAGCTTAGAGGGGGCATATGGCTACACCTTC. Translating gives CACSLEGAYGYTF.

This clone came up many times. V usage is TRBV24-1 and J usage is TRBJ1-2; 10 positions match TRBD1. The CDR3 is 15 residues long. The J segment lost 5 bases and the V segment lost 3 bases, leaving 5 bases of the junction unmatched. Per germline, CDR1 KGHDR and CDR2 SFDVKD. CDR3 sequence reads: CATSDSPGQGYGYTF. CDR3 DNA: TGTGCCACCAGTGATAGTCCGGGACAGGGGTATGGCTACACCTTC.

The rearrangement joins TRBV12-3 or TRBV12-4 to TRBJ2-3; possibly TRBD1 for D (5 bases). The V end was cut by 4 bases, the J end by 1 base, with 12 bases between. The CDR3 is 15 residues long. The CDR3 protein is CASSSEDMGTDTQYF. The CDR3 DNA follows: TGTGCCAGCAGTTCCGAGGACATGGGCACAGATACGCAGTATTTT.

In this sample, this clone turned up many times. This sequence joins TRBV20-1 and TRBJ1-5; D uncertain. The germline V and J ends were trimmed by 4 bases and 3 bases, with 13 bases remaining between them. The CDR3 has 14 amino acids. Germline V gene lookup returns CDR1 DFQATT and CDR2 SNEGSKA (reference sequence). This CDR3 is CSATPDLNNQPQHF. The CDR3 DNA is TGCAGTGCTACCCCGGACCTCAACAATCAGCCCCAGCATTTT.

To note about this clone: Possible read error: a much larger clone is one base away. At the DNA level, this CDR3 is encoded by other sequences in the same sample as well. The chain has TRBV29-1 and TRBJ2-2; 9 positions match TRBD2. Germline assignment: CDR1 SQVTM and CDR2 ANQGSEA. V trimming: 5 bases; J trimming: 5 bases; junction bases outside the gene matches: 15. CDR3 length equals 17 residues. DNA of the CDR3: TGCAGCGTTCTCCCCGACATAGCGGGAGTACGTACCGGGGAGCTGTTTTTT. Amino acid sequence: CSVLPDIAGVRTGELFF.

There are a few counts of this clone. The V call is TRBV2, the J call TRBJ2-7; D is possibly TRBD2 (6 bases). The germline V gene has CDR1 SNHLY and CDR2 FYNNEI. The CDR3 contains 15 residues. V dropped 2 bases and J dropped 7 bases, with 18 bases sitting between them. The CDR3 bases are TGTGCCAGCAGTGAATTATCTGGAGGGCCGGGAGAGCAGTACTTC. Protein: CASSELSGGPGEQYF.

In its sample, this clone was seen many times. A clone one base away is much larger, so this may be a read error. The chain combines TRBV24-1 with TRBJ2-2, with D possibly called TRBD1 or TRBD2 (5 bases each). The germline CDR1 and CDR2 sequences are KGHDR and SFDVKD. CDR3 length: 14 residues. The germline V and J ends were trimmed by 0 bases and 6 bases, with 7 bases remaining between them. The CDR3 nucleotides are TGTGCCACCAGTGATTTGCGGGGACCCGGGGAGCTGTTTTTT. This translates into CATSDLRGPGELFF.